This T cell receptor beta chain came from a study of blood T cell repertoires in COVID-19 (dated by TCRdb to 2018 to 2021). As for the study more broadly: The collaborator samples originated in the United States, Italy and Spain and spanned the acute and convalescent phases of COVID-19. The prospective study material was composed of cDNA or gDNA derived from T cells, B-cell-depleted T cells, or PBMCs. Deeply sampled blood TCRbeta repertoires from subjects exposed to, actively infected with, or recovered from COVID-19 were included in the dataset. A freely available public database, intended as a resource for researchers studying the immune response to SARS-CoV-2, is where the repertoires were released. Samples came from the ongoing ImmuneRACE study (first 160 participants) plus 1,254 subjects from 6 global collaborators. Sample metadata almost always included a de-identified subject ID, COVID-19 status, age in years and sex. Where available, HLA class I and class II types were obtained from metadata supplied by the sample provider rather than from assay-based typing.

Whole blood was collected in K2EDTA tubes by collaborating institutions according to the institutions' own protocols. For TCRbeta analysis, collaborators shipped samples as frozen whole blood, isolated PBMCs, or DNA extracted from either of those sample types. Trimming costs V 3 bases and J 5 bases, and their ends lie 11 bases apart. Based on the germline V gene, the CDR1 and CDR2 sequences are SGDLS and YYNGEE. The CDR3, from cysteine to phenylalanine, totals 14 residues. Of the read, only the CDR3 DNA is kept; its 42 bases are in frame from base 1. What the authors observed across the whole study: The amount of clinical and demographic metadata varied by source and participant and was provided uncurated.

The immunoSEQ Assay, a bias-controlled multiplex PCR, was used to amplify TCRbeta CDR3 regions from genomic DNA. As for the authors' bioinformatics: Nucleated cell counts per sample were estimated from amplification of reference gene primers within the assay. Sequence reads were collapsed and filtered to measure the absolute abundance of every unique TCRbeta CDR3 rearrangement. Productive Simpson clonality was computed per sample as the square root of Simpson's diversity index over productive rearrangements. This is the immuneACCESS table as TCRdb keeps it, with only in-frame sequences that have V and J called. A part of the clones is gone; compared with another copy, unresolved V genes explain less than half, and the rest is unexplained. The V and J calls and clone size come from that table; D and trimming were worked out from the DNA. The sample has approximately 90,000 clones on record, around 85% of them singletons. 11% of the sample is held by the ten biggest clonotypes.

Worth noting for this clone: Its antigen is unknown. No qualities accompany the bases; no much larger clone lies one base away.

The chain is assembled from TRBV9 and TRBJ2-2; possibly the D gene is TRBD1, per 5 matching bases. The sequenced sample consisted of peripheral blood. This receptor was identified in a man between 65 and 79 years old with acute or convalescent COVID-19. This receptor has the CDR3 CASSAYSGTGELFF. The DNA reads TGTGCCAGCAGCGCCTACTCAGGGACCGGGGAGCTGTTTTTT. Full variable domain (CDR3 extended with the reference TRBV9 and TRBJ2-2 proteins): DSGVTQTPKHLITATGQRVTLRCSPRSGDLSVYWYQQSLDQGLQFLIQYYNGEERAKGNILERFSAQQFPDLHSELNLSSLELGDSALYFCASSAYSGTGELFFGEGSRLTVL.